These 7 T cell receptor beta chains were all obtained from the same sample, sequenced in a study of CD8+CD57+ T cells in acquired aplastic anemia. The template for TCR beta VDJ and CDR3 sequence profiling was genomic DNA. TCRdb reprocessed the reads via MiXCR and lists one record per CDR3 protein. This table has 150,000 or so distinct CDR3 sequences, more than 40% appearing once. Sequencing involved patients with CD8+CD57+ cell expansion previously shown by flow cytometry. Source material: sorted CD4+, CD8+, or CD8+CD57+ T cells (not recorded which) from PBMCs. Source of these receptors: a human donor with aplastic anemia.

The rearrangement joins TRBV5-6 to TRBJ2-6; weak D call: TRBD1 (6 bases). The CDR3 extends over 17 amino acids. V was cut by 5 bases and J by 0 bases, with 15 bases left in between. CDR1 is SGHDT and CDR2 is YYEEEE in the germline V gene. Here the CDR3 DNA reads TGTGCCAGCAGTTCCGGGACAACCCTCTCTGGGGCCAACGTCCTGACTTTC. Its protein product is CASSSGTTLSGANVLTF.

The chain is built from TRBV12-3 or TRBV12-4 and TRBJ1-2; 7 positions match TRBD1. V shed 5 bases and J 2 bases; nucleotides not matched to a gene: 2. CDR3 size: 13 residues. CDR3 sequence reads: CASSGTANYGYTF. DNA of the CDR3: TGTGCCAGCAGTGGGACAGCCAACTATGGCTACACCTTC.

Ten or more counts support this clonotype. The rearrangement uses TRBV4-1 and TRBJ2-5, with 7 bases fitting TRBD2. Germline trimming cut 1 base from V and 1 base from J; bases unmatched to any gene: 6. The CDR3 is 16 residues long. Germline CDR1 reads MGHRA; CDR2 reads YSYEKL. CDR3 in amino acids: CASSQVERGFQETQYF. CDR3 nucleotide sequence: TGCGCCAGCAGCCAAGTCGAGCGGGGCTTCCAAGAGACCCAGTACTTC.

The chain combines TRBV3-1 with TRBJ2-1; D is unresolved. The length of the CDR3 is 14 residues. V shed 4 bases and J shed 7 bases, with 14 bases lying between them. CDR1 and CDR2 (germline): LGHDT, YNNKEL (reference sequence). In DNA, the CDR3 is TGTGCCAGCAGCCGCCCCGCTAGGGTTAATGAGCAGTTCTTC. Translation gives CASSRPARVNEQFF.

This clonotype was detected ten times or more. This sequence joins TRBV7-9 and TRBJ1-2; tentatively, D is TRBD1 (6 bases). Germline CDR1 reads SEHNR; CDR2 reads FQNEAQ (reference sequence). V lost 6 bases to trimming and J lost 5 bases, with 13 bases between them. This CDR3 is 13 amino acids long. CDR3 protein: CASRQGVNYGYTF. DNA for the CDR3: TGTGCCAGCAGACAGGGTGTTAATTATGGCTACACCTTC.

The CDR3 region has the DNA TGTGCCAGCAGCTTAGGGTTGAGGGGTCTCTGGACTAGCGGGAGGGAGATGGCAGATACGCAGTATTTT. Its protein product is CASSLGLRGLWTSGREMADTQYF. The chain couples TRBV11-2 to TRBJ2-3; 15 bases line up with TRBD2. V lost 1 base, J lost 4 bases, and 21 bases stayed unmatched. Germline-derived CDR1 and CDR2 are SGHAT and FQNNGV. CDR3 length equals 23 residues. Complete variable domain (other parts from reference TRBV11-2 and TRBJ2-3): EAGVAQSPRYKIIEKRQSVAFWCNPISGHATLYWYQQILGQGPKLLIQFQNNGVVDDSQLPKDRFSAERLKGVDSTLKIQPAKLEDSAVYLCASSLGLRGLWTSGREMADTQYFGPGTRLTVL.

The chain joins TRBV2 to TRBJ1-5, with D possibly matching TRBD1 (6 bases). The CDR3 has 15 residues. CDR1 is SNHLY, CDR2 FYNNEI, per germline. V was shortened by 0 bases and J by 1 base, with 7 bases between the two germline ends. As DNA, the CDR3 is TGTGCCAGCAGTGAAGCAGGGGGAAGCAATCAGCCCCAGCATTTT. It specifies CASSEAGGSNQPQHF.